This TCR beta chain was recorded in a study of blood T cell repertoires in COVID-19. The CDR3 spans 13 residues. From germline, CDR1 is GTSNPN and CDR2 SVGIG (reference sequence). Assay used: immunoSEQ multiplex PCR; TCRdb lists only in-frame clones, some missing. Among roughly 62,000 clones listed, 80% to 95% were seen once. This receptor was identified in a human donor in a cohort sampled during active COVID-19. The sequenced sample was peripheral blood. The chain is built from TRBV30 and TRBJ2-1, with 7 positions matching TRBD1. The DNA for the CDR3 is TGTGCTATGGGACAGTTCGAATCGAATGAGCAGTTCTTC. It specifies CAMGQFESNEQFF.